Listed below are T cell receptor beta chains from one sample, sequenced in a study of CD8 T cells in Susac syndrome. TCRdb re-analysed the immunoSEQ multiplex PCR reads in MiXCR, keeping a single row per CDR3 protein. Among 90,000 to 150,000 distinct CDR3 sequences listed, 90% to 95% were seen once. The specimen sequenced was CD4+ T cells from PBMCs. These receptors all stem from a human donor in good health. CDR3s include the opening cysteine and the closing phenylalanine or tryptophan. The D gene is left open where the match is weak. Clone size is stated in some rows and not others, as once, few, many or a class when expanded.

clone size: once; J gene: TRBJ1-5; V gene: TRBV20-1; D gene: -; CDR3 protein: CSASPQSNQPQHF; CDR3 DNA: TGCAGTGCTAGTCCCCAAAGCAATCAGCCCCAGCATTTT
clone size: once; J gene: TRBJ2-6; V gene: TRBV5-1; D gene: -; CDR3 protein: CASSDGGANVLTF; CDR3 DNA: TGCGCCAGCAGCGATGGTGGGGCCAACGTCCTGACTTTC
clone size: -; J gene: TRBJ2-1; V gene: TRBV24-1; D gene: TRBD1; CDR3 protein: CATSDGTGGYNEQFF; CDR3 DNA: TGTGCCACCAGTGACGGGACAGGGGGGTACAATGAGCAGTTCTTC
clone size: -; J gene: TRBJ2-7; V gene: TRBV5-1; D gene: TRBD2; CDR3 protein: CASSLLAGGESSYEQYF; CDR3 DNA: TGCGCCAGCAGCTTGCTAGCGGGAGGGGAGAGCTCCTACGAGCAGTACTTC
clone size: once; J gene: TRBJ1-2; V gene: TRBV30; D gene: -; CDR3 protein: CAYEGEGHYGYTF; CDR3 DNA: TGTGCCTACGAAGGGGAAGGGCACTATGGCTACACCTTC
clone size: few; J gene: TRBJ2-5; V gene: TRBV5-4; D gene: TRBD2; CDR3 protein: CASRPGTKETQYF; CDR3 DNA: TGTGCCAGCAGGCCCGGGACTAAAGAGACCCAGTACTTC
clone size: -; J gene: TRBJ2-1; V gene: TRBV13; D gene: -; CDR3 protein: CASSLRRKTYNEQFF; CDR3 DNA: TGTGCCAGCAGCTTACGGCGTAAGACCTACAATGAGCAGTTCTTC
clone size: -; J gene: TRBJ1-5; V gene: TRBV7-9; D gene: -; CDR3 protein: CASSLRGQPQHF; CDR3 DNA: TGTGCCAGCAGCTTACGAGGCCAGCCCCAGCATTTT
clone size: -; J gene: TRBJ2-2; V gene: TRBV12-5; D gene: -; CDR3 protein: CASGLVHNTGELFF; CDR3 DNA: TGTGCTAGTGGTTTGGTACATAACACCGGGGAGCTGTTTTTT
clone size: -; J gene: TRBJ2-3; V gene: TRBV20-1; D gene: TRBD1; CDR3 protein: CSARDWGRGSTDTQYF; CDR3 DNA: TGCAGTGCTAGAGACTGGGGCAGGGGGAGCACAGATACGCAGTATTTT
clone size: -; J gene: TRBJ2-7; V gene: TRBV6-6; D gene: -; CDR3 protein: CASSYKSAASYEQYF; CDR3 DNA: TGTGCCAGCAGTTACAAGTCAGCGGCCTCCTACGAGCAGTACTTC
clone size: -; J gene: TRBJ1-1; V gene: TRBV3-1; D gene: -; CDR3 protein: CASSHQPVVSTEAFF; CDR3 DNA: TGTGCCAGCAGCCACCAACCGGTAGTTAGCACTGAAGCTTTCTTT
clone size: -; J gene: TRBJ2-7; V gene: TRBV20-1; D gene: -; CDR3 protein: CSARDRLTSSSYEQYF; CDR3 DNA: TGCAGTGCTAGAGATCGGTTAACTTCAAGCTCCTACGAGCAGTACTTC
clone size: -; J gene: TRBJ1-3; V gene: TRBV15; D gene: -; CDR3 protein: CATSRDTDPSGNTIYF; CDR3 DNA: TGTGCCACCAGCAGAGATACGGACCCCTCTGGAAACACCATATATTTT
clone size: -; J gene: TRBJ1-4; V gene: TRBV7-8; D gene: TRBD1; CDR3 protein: CASSWGQTVNEKLFF; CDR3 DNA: TGTGCCAGCAGCTGGGGACAGACCGTTAATGAAAAACTGTTTTTT
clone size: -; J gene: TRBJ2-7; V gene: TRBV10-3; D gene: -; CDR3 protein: CAISESEGEQYF; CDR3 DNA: TGTGCCATCAGTGAGTCTGAGGGCGAGCAGTACTTC
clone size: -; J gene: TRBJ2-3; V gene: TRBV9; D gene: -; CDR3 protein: CASSVDVGVKQYF; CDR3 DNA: TGTGCCAGCAGCGTAGACGTGGGGGTGAAGCAGTATTTT
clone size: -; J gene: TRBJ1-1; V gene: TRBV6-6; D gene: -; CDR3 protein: CASSYSQVSGEAFF; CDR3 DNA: TGTGCCAGCAGTTACTCGCAAGTGTCCGGTGAAGCTTTCTTT
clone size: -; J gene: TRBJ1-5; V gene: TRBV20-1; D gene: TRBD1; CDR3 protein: CSARDRGRPQTYSNQPQHF; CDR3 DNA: TGCAGTGCTCGGGACAGGGGGCGCCCACAAACCTATAGCAATCAGCCCCAGCATTTT
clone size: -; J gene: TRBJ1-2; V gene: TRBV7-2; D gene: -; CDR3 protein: CASSLDENYGYTF; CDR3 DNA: TGTGCCAGCAGCTTAGACGAAAACTATGGCTACACCTTC
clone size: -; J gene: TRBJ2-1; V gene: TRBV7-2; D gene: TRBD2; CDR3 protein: CASSLASISRGLARYNEQFF; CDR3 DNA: TGTGCCAGCAGCTTAGCTTCGATAAGCCGCGGACTAGCGCGATACAATGAGCAGTTCTTC
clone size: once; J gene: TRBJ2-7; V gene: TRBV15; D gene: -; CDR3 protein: CATSRDPTPTELVSYEQYF; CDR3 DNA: TGTGCCACCAGCAGAGATCCAACCCCCACAGAATTGGTTAGCTACGAGCAGTACTTC
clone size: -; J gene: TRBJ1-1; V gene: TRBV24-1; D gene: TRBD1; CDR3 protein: CATSARQGRNTEAFF; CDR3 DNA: TGTGCCACCAGTGCCCGACAGGGGCGGAACACTGAAGCTTTCTTT
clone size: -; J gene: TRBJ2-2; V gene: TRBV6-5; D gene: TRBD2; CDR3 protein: CASRGSGRAGELFF; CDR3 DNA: TGTGCCAGCAGGGGTAGCGGGAGAGCCGGGGAGCTGTTTTTT
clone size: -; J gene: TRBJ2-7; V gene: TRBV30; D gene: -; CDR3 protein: CAWSKGIGRSYEQYF; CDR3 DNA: TGTGCCTGGAGTAAGGGAATAGGTCGCTCCTACGAGCAGTACTTC
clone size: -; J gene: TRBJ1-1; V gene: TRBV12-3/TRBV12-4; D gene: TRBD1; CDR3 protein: CASSFRQGHSAEAFF; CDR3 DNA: TGTGCCAGCAGTTTCCGACAGGGGCATAGTGCTGAAGCTTTCTTT
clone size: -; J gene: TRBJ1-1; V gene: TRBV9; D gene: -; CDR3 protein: CASSVSPDSTEAFF; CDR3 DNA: TGTGCCAGCAGCGTCAGCCCGGACAGCACTGAAGCTTTCTTT
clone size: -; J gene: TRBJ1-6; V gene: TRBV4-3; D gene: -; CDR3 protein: CASSKTSPPNSPLHF; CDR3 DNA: TGCGCCAGCAGCAAGACCTCGCCCCCGAATTCACCCCTCCACTTT
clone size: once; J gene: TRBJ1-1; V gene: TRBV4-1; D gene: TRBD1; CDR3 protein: CASSQPIGQGRGRTEAFF; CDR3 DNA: TGCGCCAGCAGCCAACCGATCGGACAGGGGCGGGGGCGCACTGAAGCTTTCTTT
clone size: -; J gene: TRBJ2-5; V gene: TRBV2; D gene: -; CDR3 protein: CASSEGGVQETQYF; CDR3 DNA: TGTGCCAGCAGTGAAGGGGGGGTCCAAGAGACCCAGTACTTC
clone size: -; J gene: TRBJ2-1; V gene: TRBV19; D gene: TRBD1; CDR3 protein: CASSTQQGNLQFF; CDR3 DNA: TGTGCCAGTAGTACCCAACAGGGGAACTTACAGTTCTTC
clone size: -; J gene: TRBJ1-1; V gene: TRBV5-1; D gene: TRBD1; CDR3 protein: CASSLAQGGTEAFF; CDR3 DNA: TGCGCCAGCAGCTTGGCCCAGGGGGGCACTGAAGCTTTCTTT
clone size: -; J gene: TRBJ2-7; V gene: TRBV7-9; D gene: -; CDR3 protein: CASSLSRQKNSYEQYF; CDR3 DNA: TGTGCCAGCAGCTTGAGCCGACAGAAAAACTCCTACGAGCAGTACTTC
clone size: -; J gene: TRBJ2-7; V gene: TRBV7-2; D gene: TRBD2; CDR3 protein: CASSPGLAGEGGYEQYF; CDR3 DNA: TGTGCCAGCAGCCCCGGACTAGCGGGAGAAGGAGGGTACGAGCAGTACTTC
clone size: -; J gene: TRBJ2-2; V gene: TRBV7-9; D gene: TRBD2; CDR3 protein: CASSLRLAGDTGELFF; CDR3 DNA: TGTGCCAGCAGCTTACGACTAGCGGGAGACACCGGGGAGCTGTTTTTT
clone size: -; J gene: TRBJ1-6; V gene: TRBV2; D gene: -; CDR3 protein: CASSEVGTRNSPLHF; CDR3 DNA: TGTGCCAGCAGTGAAGTAGGGACCCGTAATTCACCCCTCCACTTT
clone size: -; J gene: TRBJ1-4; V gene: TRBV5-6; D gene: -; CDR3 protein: CASSLAGQTNEKLFF; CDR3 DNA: TGTGCCAGCAGCTTGGCCGGACAGACTAATGAAAAACTGTTTTTT
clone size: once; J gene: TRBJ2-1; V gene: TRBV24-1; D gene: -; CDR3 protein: CATSDGGNHYNEQFF; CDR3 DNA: TGTGCCACCAGTGATGGGGGGAACCATTACAATGAGCAGTTCTTC
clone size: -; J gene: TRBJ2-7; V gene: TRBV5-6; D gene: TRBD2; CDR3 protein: CASTPGLARSYEQYF; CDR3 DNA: TGTGCCAGCACCCCGGGACTAGCGCGTTCCTACGAGCAGTACTTC
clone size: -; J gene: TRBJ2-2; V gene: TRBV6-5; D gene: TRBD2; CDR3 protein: CASNPGLAYTGELFF; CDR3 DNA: TGTGCCAGCAATCCGGGACTAGCGTACACCGGGGAGCTGTTTTTT
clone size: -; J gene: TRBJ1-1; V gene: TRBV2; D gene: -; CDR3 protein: CASSEGWGDNTEAFF; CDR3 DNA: TGTGCCAGCAGTGAAGGATGGGGGGATAACACTGAAGCTTTCTTT
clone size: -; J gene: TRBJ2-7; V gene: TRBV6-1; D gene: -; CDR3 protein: CASSTQGYEQYF; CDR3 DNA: TGTGCCAGCAGTACCCAGGGTTACGAGCAGTACTTC
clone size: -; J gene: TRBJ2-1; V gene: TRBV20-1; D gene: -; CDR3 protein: CSARDPAGLLYNEQFF; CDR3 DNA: TGCAGTGCTAGAGACCCCGCGGGCCTCCTCTACAATGAGCAGTTCTTC
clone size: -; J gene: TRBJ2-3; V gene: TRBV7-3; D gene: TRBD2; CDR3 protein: CASSLNSGSGTQYF; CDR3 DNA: TGTGCCAGCAGCTTAAATAGCGGGAGCGGTACGCAGTATTTT
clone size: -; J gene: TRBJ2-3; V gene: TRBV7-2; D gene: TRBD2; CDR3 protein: CASSFTSGRMGSTDTQYF; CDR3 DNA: TGTGCCAGCAGCTTCACTAGCGGGAGGATGGGGAGCACAGATACGCAGTATTTT
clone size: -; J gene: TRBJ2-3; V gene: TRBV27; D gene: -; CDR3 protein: CASSSGVGRRSTDTQYF; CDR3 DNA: TGTGCCAGCAGTTCTGGGGTGGGGCGGAGAAGCACAGATACGCAGTATTTT
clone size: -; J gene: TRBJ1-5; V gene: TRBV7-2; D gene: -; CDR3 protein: CASSLATDQPQHF; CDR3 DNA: TGTGCCAGCAGCTTAGCAACAGATCAGCCCCAGCATTTT
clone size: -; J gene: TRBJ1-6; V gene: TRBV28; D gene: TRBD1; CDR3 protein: CASSGGQTNSPLHF; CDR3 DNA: TGTGCCAGCAGTGGGGGACAGACAAATTCACCCCTCCACTTT
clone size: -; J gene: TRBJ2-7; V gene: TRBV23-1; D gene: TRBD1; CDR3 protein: CASSLGQGDYEQYF; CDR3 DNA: TGCGCCAGCAGTCTGGGACAGGGGGACTACGAGCAGTACTTC
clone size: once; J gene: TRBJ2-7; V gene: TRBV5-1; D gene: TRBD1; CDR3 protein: CASSLNRGTSYEQYF; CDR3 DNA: TGCGCCAGCAGTTTGAACAGGGGTACCTCCTACGAGCAGTACTTC
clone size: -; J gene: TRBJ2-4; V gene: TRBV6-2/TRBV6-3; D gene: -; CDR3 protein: CASSLGPKKYF; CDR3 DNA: TGTGCCAGCAGTTTGGGACCGAAGAAGTACTTC
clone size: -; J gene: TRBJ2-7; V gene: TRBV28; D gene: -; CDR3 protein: CASSSPGRRSEQYF; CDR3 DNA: TGTGCCAGCAGTTCCCCTGGGCGCCGGTCCGAGCAGTACTTC
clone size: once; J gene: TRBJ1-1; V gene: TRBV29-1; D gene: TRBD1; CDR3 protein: CSVDPTGVNTEAFF; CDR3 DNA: TGCAGCGTTGACCCGACAGGGGTGAACACTGAAGCTTTCTTT
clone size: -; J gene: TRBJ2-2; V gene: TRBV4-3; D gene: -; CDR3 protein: CASSQVDSGRELFF; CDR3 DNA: TGCGCCAGCAGCCAGGTCGATAGCGGCCGGGAGCTGTTTTTT
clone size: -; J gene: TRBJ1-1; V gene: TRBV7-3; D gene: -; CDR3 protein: CASSLLGAGGNTEAFF; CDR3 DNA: TGTGCCAGCAGCTTACTCGGGGCAGGAGGAAACACTGAAGCTTTCTTT
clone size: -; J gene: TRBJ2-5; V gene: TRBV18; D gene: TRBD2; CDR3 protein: CASSMGLAGASVETQYF; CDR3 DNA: TGTGCCAGCTCAATGGGACTAGCGGGCGCCTCAGTTGAGACCCAGTACTTC
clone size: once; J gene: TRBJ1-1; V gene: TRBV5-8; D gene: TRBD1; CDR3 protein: CASKDRVLITEAFF; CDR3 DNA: TGTGCCAGCAAGGACAGGGTGTTGATTACTGAAGCTTTCTTT
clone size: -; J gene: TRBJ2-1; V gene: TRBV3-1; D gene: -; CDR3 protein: CASSLRGSSNEQFF; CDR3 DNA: TGTGCCAGCAGCCTGAGGGGAAGTTCCAATGAGCAGTTCTTC